This T cell receptor (beta chain) stems from a study of cytomegalovirus exposure and HLA in healthy donors. Study outcomes and limitations: Investigators reported 164 TCR beta chains as tied to cytomegalovirus.

Details on this clone: Its antigen is undetermined.

Amplification used 60 Vbeta primers and 13 Jbeta primers. The table came from immunoSEQ multiplex PCR; TCRdb's copy has only in-frame clones and leaves some out. The data contain about 190,000 clones, about 88% of them seen just once; the ten biggest clones take up approximately 1.7%. Trimming cost V 10 bases and J 2 bases; bases outside gene matches: 8. Germline loops: CDR1 WSHSY, CDR2 SAAADI. This CDR3 has 15 residues. Input material: PBMCs. The rearrangement joins TRBV10-2 to TRBJ2-2; 9 bases match TRBD1. The sequence was collected from a woman under 30 in good health and CMV-seronegative. The CDR3 sequence: CATLRQGGNTGELFF. The DNA for the CDR3 is TGCGCCACCTTGAGACAGGGGGGCAACACCGGGGAGCTGTTTTTT.